Reported below is one T cell receptor (beta chain). The sample originates from a study of blood T cell repertoires in COVID-19. Study context: Donors in the United States, Italy and Spain gave samples during acute or convalescent COVID-19. T cells, B-cell-depleted T cells, or PBMCs supplied cDNA or gDNA.

Germline CDR1 SEHNR, CDR2 FQNEAQ (reference sequence). The CDR3 sequence is 16 residues long. Trimming cost V 3 bases and J 5 bases; bases outside gene matches: 9. In the source study's methods: Estimation of nucleated cell counts was performed using reference gene primer amplification. The data were produced by immunoSEQ multiplex PCR, yet TCRdb's version contains in-frame clones alone and is incomplete. Clone size and the V and J calls come from that table; the DNA yielded D and trimming. Among roughly 49,000 clones, around 68% were seen once, and the ten largest hold about 8.1%. This TCR derives from a woman in her sixties or seventies with acute or convalescent COVID-19. The chain uses TRBV7-9 and TRBJ2-5; 10 bases map to TRBD2. Sequencing was performed on peripheral blood. The CDR3 nucleotides read TGTGCCAGCAGCTTCGAAATGGGACTAGCGATGGAGACCCAGTACTTC. As protein: CASSFEMGLAMETQYF.